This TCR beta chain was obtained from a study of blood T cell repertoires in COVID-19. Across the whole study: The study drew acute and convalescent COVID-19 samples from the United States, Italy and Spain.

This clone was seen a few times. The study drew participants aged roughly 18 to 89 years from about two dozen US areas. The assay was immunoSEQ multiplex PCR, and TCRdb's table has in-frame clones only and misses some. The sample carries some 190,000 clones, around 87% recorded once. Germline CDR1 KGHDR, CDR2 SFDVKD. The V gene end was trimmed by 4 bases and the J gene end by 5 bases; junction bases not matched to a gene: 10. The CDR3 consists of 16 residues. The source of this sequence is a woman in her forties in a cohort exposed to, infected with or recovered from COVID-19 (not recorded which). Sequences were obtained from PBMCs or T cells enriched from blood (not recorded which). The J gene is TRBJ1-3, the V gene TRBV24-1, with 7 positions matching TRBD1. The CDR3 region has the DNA TGTGCCACCAGTGACCCCTCCGGGACAGAAAGAAACACCATATATTTT. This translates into CATSDPSGTERNTIYF.